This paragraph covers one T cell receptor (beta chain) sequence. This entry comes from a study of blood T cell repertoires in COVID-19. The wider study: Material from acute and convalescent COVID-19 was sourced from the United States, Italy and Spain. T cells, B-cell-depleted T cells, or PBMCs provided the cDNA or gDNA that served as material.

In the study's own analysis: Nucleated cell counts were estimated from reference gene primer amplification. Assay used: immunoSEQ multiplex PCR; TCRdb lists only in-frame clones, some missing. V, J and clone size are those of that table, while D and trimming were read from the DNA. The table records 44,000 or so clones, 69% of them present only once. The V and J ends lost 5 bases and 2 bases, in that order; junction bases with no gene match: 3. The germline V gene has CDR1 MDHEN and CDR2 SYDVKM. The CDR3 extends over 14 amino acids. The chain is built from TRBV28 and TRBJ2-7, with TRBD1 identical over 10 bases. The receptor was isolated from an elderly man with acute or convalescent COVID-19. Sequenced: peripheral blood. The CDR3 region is CASSLGTGAYEQYF. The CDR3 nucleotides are TGTGCCAGCAGTCTTGGGACAGGGGCCTACGAGCAGTACTTC.